The T cell receptor (delta chain) described here comes from a study of fetal and pediatric gammadelta thymocytes (dated by TCRdb to the early 2020s). For the wider study: The bulk gammadelta thymocyte repertoires, which combined previously published data with newly generated, unpublished data, were used to reinforce a single-cell study of gammadelta thymocyte development. The bulk gammadelta thymocyte repertoires combined unpublished data with previously published data (refs 27,28). The bulk gammadelta thymocyte repertoire set covered approximately 10 subjects in total, 3 fetal thymus donors and 7 pediatric thymus donors. To increase subject numbers and strengthen the CDR3 publicity analysis, bulk TCR repertoire data were added. Overall study outcomes, separate from this receptor: Fetal gammadelta thymocyte repertoires were previously reported to be enriched for TRDV2, TRGV8 and TRGV9 usage, low N additions and public CDR3s compared with post-natal repertoires.

Staining of thymocytes was performed with Zombie NIR viability dye and with antibodies against CD3 (UCHT1), TCRgammadelta (11F2), TCRVgamma9 (IMMU360) and TCRVdelta2 (IMMU389). Bulk TRD and TRG CDR3 repertoires were generated separately from sorted Vgamma9Vdelta2 and nonVgamma9Vdelta2 gammadelta thymocytes of human fetal and pediatric thymuses. Pediatric thymus tissue was obtained in Belgium from children undergoing cardiac surgery. The pediatric thymus donors included in the study ranged in age from roughly 1 to 12 years. Thymic cell suspensions were prepared from fetal and post-natal thymuses as described previously. NonVgamma9Vdelta2 thymocytes were sorted as CD3+ gammadeltaTCR+ cells lacking the Vgamma9+Vdelta2+ phenotype. A FACS Aria III cell sorter (BD Biosciences) was used to carry out the cell sorting. The sequencer was an Illumina MiSeq. Concerning the study's data processing: For publicity analysis, the Vgamma9Vdelta2 and nonVgamma9Vdelta2 bulk CDR3 files were merged for each subject into one combined repertoire per subject. CDR3 publicity was scored from 0 to 19 by checking each amino acid sequence across 9 single-cell datasets and approximately ten bulk repertoires, using base R and dplyr. The public reads were reprocessed by TCRdb using CATT, and rows of matching DNA were later combined. The V and J calls reflect TCRdb's pipeline rather than the authors' work. This sample gives 1,500 to 2,000 delta-chain clones in total; around a quarter of them show up just once. The ten largest clones add up to 4.3% of the sample.

A word on this clone: Its antigen target is currently unknown. It may be a read error: a sequence one base away is much more abundant.

The CDR3 measures 24 amino acids from cysteine to phenylalanine. Here the CDR3 DNA is all that survives: 72 bases in frame from base 1. CDR1 and CDR2 are read off the germline V gene as TSWWSYY and QGS. Relative to germline, V is missing 2 bases and J is missing 0 bases, with 27 bases of the junction outside any gene match. Recombination linked TRDV1 to TRDJ1, with TRDD3 identical over 10 junction bases. Sample: non-Vgamma9Vdelta2 gamma-delta T cells from the thymus. Reading the label with the study, this specimen's cell subset or site is: CD3+gammadeltaTCR+ thymocytes not co-expressing Vgamma9 and Vdelta2. This receptor was obtained from a child who underwent cardiac surgery and was recorded as healthy. The encoded CDR3 is CALGENRYALGKATGGFNTDKLIF. The DNA reads TGTGCTCTTGGGGAAAACCGTTACGCCCTGGGAAAGGCAACTGGGGGATTTAACACCGATAAACTCATCTTT.